The 13 T cell receptor beta chains below come from one sample, sequenced in a study of blood T cell repertoires in COVID-19. TCRdb keeps only in-frame clones here, not all; method: immunoSEQ multiplex PCR. Of a few hundred thousand clones listed, 80% to 90% are singletons. Material: peripheral blood. The source is a woman between 50 and 59 years old who had recovered from COVID-19.

The chain recombines TRBV29-1 with TRBJ2-3, with 7 bases identical to TRBD2. With V trimmed by 0 bases and J by 5 bases, 2 bases remained unmatched. Germline CDR1 reads SQVTM; CDR2 reads ANQGSEA. CDR3 size: 13 residues. CDR3 coding DNA: TGCAGCGTTGAAGAACCGGGGGGAGATACGCAGTATTTT. This gives the protein CSVEEPGGDTQYF.

This clone turned up a few times. J is TRBJ2-1 and V is TRBV2; no clear D. The CDR3 sequence is 12 residues long. The germline V gene has CDR1 SNHLY and CDR2 FYNNEI. Deletions cut 7 bases from V and 9 bases from J, with 13 bases between. The CDR3 protein is CASNRFPSEQFF. CDR3 in DNA: TGTGCCAGCAATCGTTTTCCCTCTGAGCAGTTCTTC.

V is TRBV4-3 and J is TRBJ1-3; D gene uncertain. The CDR3 spans 13 residues. Germline V lookup: CDR1 LGHNA, CDR2 YSLEER. The V end lost 1 base, the J end lost 3 bases, and 4 bases lay between the germline ends. The DNA of the CDR3 is TGCGCCAGCAGCCAAGTCTATGGAAACACCATATATTTT. Amino acid sequence: CASSQVYGNTIYF.

The chain employs TRBV30 and TRBJ1-1; weak D call: TRBD1 (5 bases). With 0 bases removed from V and 3 bases from J, the gap between germline ends came to 8 bases. Germline V gives CDR1 GTSNPN, CDR2 SVGIG (reference sequence). The CDR3 sequence is 13 residues long. CDR3 DNA: TGTGCCTGGAGTGTACGACAGCACACTGAAGCTTTCTTT. The encoded protein is CAWSVRQHTEAFF.

The V call is TRBV7-9, the J call TRBJ1-2; no clear D gene. The germline V gene has CDR1 SEHNR and CDR2 FQNEAQ (reference sequence). This CDR3 spans 14 amino acids. V was pared by 2 bases and J by 5 bases, with 12 bases between. CDR3 residues: CASSLTPGAYGYTF. CDR3 DNA: TGTGCCAGCAGCTTAACCCCGGGAGCTTATGGCTACACCTTC.

This clone was picked up one time. The chain carries TRBV13 and TRBJ2-1, with D perhaps TRBD1 (6 bases). Germline-derived CDR1 and CDR2 are PRHDT and FYEKMQ (reference sequence). With 6 bases removed from V and 6 bases from J, the gap between germline ends came to 18 bases. CDR3 length: 15 residues. DNA of the CDR3: TGTGCCAGCAGTTTTGAGACGGGACACCTCAATGAGCAGTTCTTC. Protein product: CASSFETGHLNEQFF. Full variable domain (remainder filled in from reference TRBV13 and TRBJ2-1): AAGVIQSPRHLIKEKRETATLKCYPIPRHDTVYWYQQGPGQDPQFLISFYEKMQSDKGSIPDRFSAQQFSDYHSELNMSSLELGDSALYFCASSFETGHLNEQFFGPGTRLTVL.

The rearrangement uses TRBV6-2 or TRBV6-3 and TRBJ2-1, with 7 nucleotides matching TRBD1. CDR1 and CDR2 from the germline V gene are MNHEY and SVGEGT. This CDR3 region has 13 residues. Trimming removed 6 bases from V and 10 bases from J; junction bases left unmatched: 9. CDR3 residues: CASRPPTGSEQFF. CDR3 in DNA: TGTGCCAGCAGACCTCCGACAGGGTCCGAGCAGTTCTTC.

This sequence joins TRBV6-5 and TRBJ2-7; D is perhaps TRBD1 (6 bases). Per germline, CDR1 MNHEY and CDR2 SVGAGI. Trimming stripped 4 bases from V and 3 bases from J, with 16 bases between. This CDR3 spans 15 amino acids. CDR3 loop: CASSSDLRGIYEQYF. The DNA of the CDR3 is TGTGCCAGCAGTTCCGACCTCAGGGGAATCTACGAGCAGTACTTC.

The chain couples TRBV11-3 to TRBJ2-1; a weak D match, TRBD2 (6 bases). Trimming took off 1 base at V and 0 bases at J, with 13 bases between the two ends. The CDR3 loop spans 17 amino acids. Germline CDR1 SGHNT, CDR2 YENEEA. CDR3 region: CASSLVSGQSSYNEQFF. The CDR3 coding sequence is TGTGCCAGCAGCTTAGTAAGCGGGCAGAGCTCCTACAATGAGCAGTTCTTC.

The J gene is TRBJ2-6, the V gene TRBV28; D is unresolved. This CDR3 spans 15 amino acids. Germline V gives CDR1 MDHEN, CDR2 SYDVKM. V dropped 2 bases and J dropped 2 bases, with 7 bases sitting between them. The CDR3 sequence is CASSLTGTGANVLTF. In nucleotides, the CDR3 is TGTGCCAGCAGTTTAACGGGTACTGGGGCCAACGTCCTGACTTTC.

This clone was seen more than once but under ten times. The chain uses TRBV7-2 and TRBJ1-1, with TRBD1 as a possible D gene (5 bases). The V gene's germline CDR1 is SGHTA and CDR2 FQGNSA. Trimming removed 1 base at V and 4 bases at J, with 10 bases between. The CDR3 loop spans 14 amino acids. The CDR3 DNA follows: TGTGCCAGCAGCTTAGAACCGACAGTCACTGAAGCTTTCTTT. Protein sequence: CASSLEPTVTEAFF.

The J gene is TRBJ1-4, the V gene TRBV19; D is unclear. This CDR3 comprises 13 residues. Per the germline V gene, CDR1 is LNHDA and CDR2 is SQIVND (reference sequence). V lost 3 bases to trimming and J lost 5 bases, with 7 bases between them. The CDR3 loop reads CASSIRENEKLFF. CDR3 nucleotide sequence: TGTGCCAGTAGTATTAGGGAGAATGAAAAACTGTTTTTT.

Only one count was recorded for this clone. V is TRBV28 and J is TRBJ1-2, with D perhaps TRBD1 (6 bases). Germline CDR1 and CDR2: MDHEN and SYDVKM. Trimming took off 1 base at V and 1 base at J, with 22 bases between the two ends. The length of the CDR3 is 19 residues. The CDR3 reads CASSLLGAWGQDFNYGYTF. Here the CDR3 DNA reads TGTGCCAGCAGTTTATTGGGGGCGTGGGGACAAGATTTTAACTATGGCTACACCTTC.